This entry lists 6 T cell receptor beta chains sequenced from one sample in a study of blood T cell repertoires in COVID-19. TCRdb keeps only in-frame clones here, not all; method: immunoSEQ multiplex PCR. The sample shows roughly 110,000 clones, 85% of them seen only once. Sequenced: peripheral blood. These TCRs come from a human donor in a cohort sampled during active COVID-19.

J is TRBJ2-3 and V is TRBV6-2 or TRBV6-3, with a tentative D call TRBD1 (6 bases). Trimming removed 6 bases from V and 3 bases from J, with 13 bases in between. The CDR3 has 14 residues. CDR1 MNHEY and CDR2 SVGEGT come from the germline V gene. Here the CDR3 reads CASSPTGWTDTQYF. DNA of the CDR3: TGTGCCAGCAGCCCCACAGGGTGGACAGATACGCAGTATTTT.

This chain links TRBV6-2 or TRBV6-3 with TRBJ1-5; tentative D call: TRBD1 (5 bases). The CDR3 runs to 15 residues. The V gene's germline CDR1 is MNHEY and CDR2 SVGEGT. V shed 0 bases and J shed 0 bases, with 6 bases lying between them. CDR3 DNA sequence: TGTGCCAGCAGTTACTCGACAGTTAGCAATCAGCCCCAGCATTTT. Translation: CASSYSTVSNQPQHF.

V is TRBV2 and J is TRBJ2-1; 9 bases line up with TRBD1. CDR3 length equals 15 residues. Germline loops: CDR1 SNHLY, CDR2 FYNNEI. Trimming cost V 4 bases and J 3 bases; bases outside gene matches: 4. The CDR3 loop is CASSGQGVVYNEQFF. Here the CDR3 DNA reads TGTGCCAGCAGTGGACAGGGGGTTGTCTACAATGAGCAGTTCTTC.

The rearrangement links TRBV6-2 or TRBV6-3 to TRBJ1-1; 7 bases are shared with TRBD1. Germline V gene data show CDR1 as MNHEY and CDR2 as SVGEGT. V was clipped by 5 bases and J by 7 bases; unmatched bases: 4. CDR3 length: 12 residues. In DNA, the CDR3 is TGTGCCAGCAGTGGGGGACAGATTGAAGCTTTCTTT. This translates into CASSGGQIEAFF.

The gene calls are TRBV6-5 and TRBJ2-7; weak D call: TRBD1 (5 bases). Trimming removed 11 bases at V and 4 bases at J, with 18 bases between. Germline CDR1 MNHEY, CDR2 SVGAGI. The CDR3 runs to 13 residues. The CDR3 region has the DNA TGTGCCGGAAGGGGATCAGGGTTTTACGAGCAGTACTTC. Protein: CAGRGSGFYEQYF.

CDR3 nucleotide sequence: TGTGCCAGCAGTTACTTAGGGGCGGGGTACTACGAGCAGTACTTC. Its protein is CASSYLGAGYYEQYF. The chain is built from TRBV6-6 and TRBJ2-7; weak D call: TRBD2 (6 bases). Germline V gene data show CDR1 as MNHNY and CDR2 as SVGAGI (reference sequence). V shed 1 base and J shed 3 bases, with 13 bases lying between them. The length of the CDR3 is 15 residues.